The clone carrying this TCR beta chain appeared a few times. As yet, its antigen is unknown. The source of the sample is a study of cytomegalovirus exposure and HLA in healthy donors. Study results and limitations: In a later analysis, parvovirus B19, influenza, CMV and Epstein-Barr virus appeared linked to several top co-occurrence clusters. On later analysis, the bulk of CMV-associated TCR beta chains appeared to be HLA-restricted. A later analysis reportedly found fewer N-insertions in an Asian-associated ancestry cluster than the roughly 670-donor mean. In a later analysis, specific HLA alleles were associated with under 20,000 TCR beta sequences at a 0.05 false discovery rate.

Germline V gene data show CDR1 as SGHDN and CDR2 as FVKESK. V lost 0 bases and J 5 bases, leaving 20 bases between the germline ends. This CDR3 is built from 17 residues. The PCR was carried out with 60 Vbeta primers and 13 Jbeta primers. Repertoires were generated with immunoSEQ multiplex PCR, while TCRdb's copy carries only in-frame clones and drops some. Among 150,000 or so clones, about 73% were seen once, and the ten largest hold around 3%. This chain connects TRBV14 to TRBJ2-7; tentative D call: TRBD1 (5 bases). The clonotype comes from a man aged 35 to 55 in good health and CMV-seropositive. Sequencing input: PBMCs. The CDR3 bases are TGTGCCAGCAGCCAAGATAATCTGGGCAGGGTTATCGACGAGCAGTACTTC. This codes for CASSQDNLGRVIDEQYF. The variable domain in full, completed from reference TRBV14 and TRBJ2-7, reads EAGVTQFPSHSVIEKGQTVTLRCDPISGHDNLYWYRRVMGKEIKFLLHFVKESKQDESGMPNNRFLAERTGGTYSTLKVQPAELEDSGVYFCASSQDNLGRVIDEQYFGPGTRLTVT.